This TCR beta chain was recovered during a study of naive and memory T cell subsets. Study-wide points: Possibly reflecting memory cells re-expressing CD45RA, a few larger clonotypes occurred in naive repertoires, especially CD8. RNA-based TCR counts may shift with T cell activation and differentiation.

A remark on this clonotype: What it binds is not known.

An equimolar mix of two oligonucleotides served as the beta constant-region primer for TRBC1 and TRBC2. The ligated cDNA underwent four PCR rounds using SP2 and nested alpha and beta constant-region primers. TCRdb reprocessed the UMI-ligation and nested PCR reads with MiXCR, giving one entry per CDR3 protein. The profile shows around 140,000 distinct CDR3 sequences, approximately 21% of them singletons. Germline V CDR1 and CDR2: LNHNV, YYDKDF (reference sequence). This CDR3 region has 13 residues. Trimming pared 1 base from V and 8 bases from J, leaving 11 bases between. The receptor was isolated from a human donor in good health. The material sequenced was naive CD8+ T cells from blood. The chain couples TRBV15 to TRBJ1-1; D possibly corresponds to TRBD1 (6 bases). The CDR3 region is CATSRGGAKEAFF. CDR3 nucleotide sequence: TGTGCCACCAGCAGAGGGGGGGCAAAAGAAGCTTTCTTT.